The sample holds many counts of the clone carrying this T cell receptor (beta chain). Antigen specificity is unknown. Quantitative 5'-RACE with molecular barcodes generated TCR beta libraries. MiXCR, run by TCRdb on the 5' RACE reads, gives a single entry per CDR3 protein. The table shows about 480,000 distinct CDR3 sequences, with over 15% occurring only once. This entry belongs to a study of CD8 T cells in ankylosing spondylitis. Overall study results and limits: Disease-linked clones proved CD8+ and comparatively uncommon in peripheral blood. Among TCR beta sequences, a motif of several highly homologous variants appeared characteristic of ankylosing spondylitis blood. Reactive arthritis synovial fluid and blood previously showed some of these motif variants.

Germline V gene data show CDR1 as DFQATT and CDR2 as SNEGSKA (reference sequence). CDR3 size: 16 residues. J was trimmed by 6 bases and V by 0 bases; bases with no gene match: 9. The sequence came from a male donor with ankylosing spondylitis. The source material was blood, either unsorted or a sorted T cell fraction (not recorded which). The chain combines TRBV20-1 with TRBJ2-1; 9 bases match TRBD2. CDR3 amino acids: CSARDRRREGLNEQFF. The DNA of the CDR3 is TGCAGTGCTAGAGATCGTAGGCGGGAGGGCCTCAATGAGCAGTTCTTC.